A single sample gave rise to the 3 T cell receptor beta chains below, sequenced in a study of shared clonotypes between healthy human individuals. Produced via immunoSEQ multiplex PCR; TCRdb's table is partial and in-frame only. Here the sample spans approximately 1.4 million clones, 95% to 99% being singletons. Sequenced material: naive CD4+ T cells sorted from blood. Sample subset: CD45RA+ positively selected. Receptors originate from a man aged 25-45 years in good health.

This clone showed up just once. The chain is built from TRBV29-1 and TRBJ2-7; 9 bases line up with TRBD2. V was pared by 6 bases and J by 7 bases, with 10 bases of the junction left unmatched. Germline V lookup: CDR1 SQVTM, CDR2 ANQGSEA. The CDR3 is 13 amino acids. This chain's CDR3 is CSVTIAGVREQYF. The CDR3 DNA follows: TGCAGCGTAACCATAGCGGGAGTACGGGAGCAGTACTTC.

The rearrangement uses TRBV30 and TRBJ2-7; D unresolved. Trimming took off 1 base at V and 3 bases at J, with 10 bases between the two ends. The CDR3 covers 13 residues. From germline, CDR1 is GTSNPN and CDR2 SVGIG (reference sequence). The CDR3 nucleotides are TGTGCCTGGAGTGCCAATCAGGACTACGAGCAGTACTTC. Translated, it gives CAWSANQDYEQYF. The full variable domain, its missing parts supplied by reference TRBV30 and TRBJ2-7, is SQTIHQWPATLVQPVGSPLSLECTVEGTSNPNLYWYRQAAGRGLQLLFYSVGIGQISSEVPQNLSASRPQDRQFILSSKKLLLSDSGFYLCAWSANQDYEQYFGPGTRLTVT.

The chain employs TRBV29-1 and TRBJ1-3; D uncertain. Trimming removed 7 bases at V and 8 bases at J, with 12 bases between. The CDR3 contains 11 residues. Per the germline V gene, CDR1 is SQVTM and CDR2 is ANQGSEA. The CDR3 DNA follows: TGCAGCGGATTTCGGGGTGACACCATATATTTT. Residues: CSGFRGDTIYF.